This T cell receptor beta chain was captured by sequencing in a study of T-cell reconstitution after alpha-beta-depleted transplantation in children. This sample's TCRbeta library carried unique molecular identifier barcodes. MiXCR was run by TCRdb on the PCR reads, yielding one entry per CDR3 protein. Of approximately 1,000,000 distinct CDR3 sequences listed, roughly 29% are singletons. Germline CDR1 is SQVTM and CDR2 is ANQGSEA. V lost 6 bases, J lost 5 bases, and 14 bases lay in between. The CDR3 runs 13 residues. This clonotype was detected only a few times. The antigen is not known. Findings of the study overall: Newly produced T cells mostly provided counts and TCRbeta diversity after one year, as hyperexpanded clones declined. As was reported, about two months after transplant, alpha-beta T cells came from several hundred expanded graft clones.

The V call is TRBV29-1, the J call TRBJ2-1; no clear D. The sequenced sample was PBMCs, mostly from graft donor cells, obtained 360 days after TCRalphabeta/CD19-depleted stem cell transplant. This TCR came from a boy younger than two who had a stem cell transplant for SCID, so the T cells may come from the graft donor. CDR3 DNA: TGCAGCGTCCCTATACAGAGGAACAATGAGCAGTTCTTC. Translation gives CSVPIQRNNEQFF.